This paragraph reports one T cell receptor beta chain. No antigen is known for it. Blood RNA came from unsorted whole blood; germline DNA was also extracted. This sample was taken from a study of tumor-infiltrating lymphocytes in primary liver carcinoma. Across the whole study: Both sexes were represented among patients, who were 30 to 69 years old.

cDNA specific to TCR beta was made from around 530 ng of total RNA, with a constant-region primer employed for priming. Generation of the TCR beta libraries relied on three nested multiplex PCR rounds using slightly modified ARM-PCR. Each of the first two PCR rounds ran about 9 cycles with TRBV1-TRBV30 forward and C-beta reverse primers. TCRdb reprocessed the multiplex PCR reads via MiXCR and lists one record per CDR3 protein. Of 330,000 or so distinct CDR3 sequences in the sample, about 65% were seen once. V dropped 4 bases and J dropped 0 bases, with 10 bases sitting between them. This CDR3 has 15 amino acids. CDR1 MGHDK and CDR2 SYGVNS come from the germline V gene. Study results and limitations: With p = 0.039, the top-250-clone fraction in tumors significantly exceeded that in blood.

The sequenced sample consisted of peripheral blood. The chain couples TRBV25-1 to TRBJ2-1; a possible D gene is TRBD2 (6 bases). The sequence came from a man aged 35 to 55 with primary liver carcinoma and hepatitis B virus infection. CDR3 bases: TGTGCCAGCAGTGTTGGCGGGGCCTCCTACAATGAGCAGTTCTTC. Protein sequence: CASSVGGASYNEQFF.